The table lists the clone carrying this T cell receptor (beta chain) with many counts. Its target is not known. The sample is drawn from a study of identical twins. The study, taken as a whole, reports: Twins' surplus sharing was weaker for beta out-of-frame sequences.

V was pared by 0 bases and J by 2 bases, with 6 bases of the junction left unmatched. CDR1 and CDR2 (germline): SGDLS, YYNGEE. The CDR3 is made up of 16 amino acids. Addition of a universal primer site occurred through template switching, and cDNA carried unique molecular identifiers. Using its own MiXCR run on the 5' RACE reads, TCRdb lists one record per CDR3 protein. The table lists 200,000 to 250,000 distinct CDR3 sequences, about 7.5% of them singletons. The data were also submitted as part of a second study, on yellow fever vaccine responses in identical twins.

This receptor was identified in a woman aged 18-29 years in good health. The chain carries TRBV9 and TRBJ2-3; 7 bases are a match to TRBD1. Material: memory (CD45RO+) T cells sorted from blood. The CDR3 spells CASSVGDSRPTDTQYF. The CDR3, as DNA: TGTGCCAGCAGCGTAGGGGACAGTAGACCCACAGATACGCAGTATTTT.